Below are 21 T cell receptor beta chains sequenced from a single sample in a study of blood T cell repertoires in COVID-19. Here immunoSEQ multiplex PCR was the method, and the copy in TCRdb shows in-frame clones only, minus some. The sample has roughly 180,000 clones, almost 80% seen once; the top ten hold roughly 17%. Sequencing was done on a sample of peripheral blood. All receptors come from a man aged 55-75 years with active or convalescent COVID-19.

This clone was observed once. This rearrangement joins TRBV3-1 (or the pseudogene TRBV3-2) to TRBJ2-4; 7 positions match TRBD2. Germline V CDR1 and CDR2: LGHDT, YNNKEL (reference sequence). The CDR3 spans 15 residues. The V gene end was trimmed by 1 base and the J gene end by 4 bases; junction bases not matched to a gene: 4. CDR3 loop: CASSQGAGPKNIQYF. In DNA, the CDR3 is TGTGCCAGCAGCCAAGGAGCGGGACCGAAAAACATTCAGTACTTC.

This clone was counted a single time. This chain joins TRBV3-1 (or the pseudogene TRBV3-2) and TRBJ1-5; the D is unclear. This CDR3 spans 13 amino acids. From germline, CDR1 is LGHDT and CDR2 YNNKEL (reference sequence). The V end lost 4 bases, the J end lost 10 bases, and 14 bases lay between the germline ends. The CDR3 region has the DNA TGTGCCAGCAGCCCCCCAGACGGGGAACCCCAGCATTTT. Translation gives CASSPPDGEPQHF.

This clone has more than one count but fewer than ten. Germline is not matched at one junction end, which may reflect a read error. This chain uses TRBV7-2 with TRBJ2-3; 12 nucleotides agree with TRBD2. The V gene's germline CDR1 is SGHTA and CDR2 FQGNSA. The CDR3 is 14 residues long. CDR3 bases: TGTGCCAGCAGCCTAGCGGGAGGGAGGGATACGCAGTATTTT. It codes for CASSLAGGRDTQYF.

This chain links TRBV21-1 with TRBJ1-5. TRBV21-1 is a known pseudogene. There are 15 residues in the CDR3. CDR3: CASTPWGVSNQPQHF. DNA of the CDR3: TGTGCCAGCACTCCGTGGGGGGTCAGCAATCAGCCCCAGCATTTT.

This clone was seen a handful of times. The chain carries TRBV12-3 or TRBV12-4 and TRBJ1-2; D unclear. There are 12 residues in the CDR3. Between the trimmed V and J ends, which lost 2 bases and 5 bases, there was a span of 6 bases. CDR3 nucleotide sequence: TGTGCCAGCAGTTTAACCCAGTATGGCTACACCTTC. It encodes CASSLTQYGYTF.

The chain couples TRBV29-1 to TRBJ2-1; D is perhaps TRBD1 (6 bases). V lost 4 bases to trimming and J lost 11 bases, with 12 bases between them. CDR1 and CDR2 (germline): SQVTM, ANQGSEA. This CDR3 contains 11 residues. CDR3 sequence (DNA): TGCAGCGTTGTTGAAACAGGGAAGCAGTTCTTC. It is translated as CSVVETGKQFF.

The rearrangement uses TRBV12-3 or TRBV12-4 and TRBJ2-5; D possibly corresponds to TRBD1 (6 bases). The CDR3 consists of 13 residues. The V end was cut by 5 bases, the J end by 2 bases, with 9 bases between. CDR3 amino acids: CASSPQGQETQYF. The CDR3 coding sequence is TGTGCCAGCAGTCCACAGGGACAAGAGACCCAGTACTTC.

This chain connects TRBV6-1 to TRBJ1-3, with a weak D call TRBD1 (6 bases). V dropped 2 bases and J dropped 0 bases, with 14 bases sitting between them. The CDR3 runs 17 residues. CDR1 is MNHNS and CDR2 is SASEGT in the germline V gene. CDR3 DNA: TGTGCCAGCAGTGAAACCGGGACAACTCTCTCTGGAAACACCATATATTTT. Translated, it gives CASSETGTTLSGNTIYF.

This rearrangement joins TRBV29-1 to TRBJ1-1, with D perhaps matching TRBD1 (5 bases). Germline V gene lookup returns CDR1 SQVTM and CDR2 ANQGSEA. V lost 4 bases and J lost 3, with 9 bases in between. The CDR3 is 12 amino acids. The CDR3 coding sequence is TGCAGCGTTGGGGGGGGGTACACTGAAGCTTTCTTT. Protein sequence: CSVGGGYTEAFF. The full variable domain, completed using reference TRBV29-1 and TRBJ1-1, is SAVISQKPSRDICQRGTSLTIQCQVDSQVTMMFWYRQQPGQSLTLIATANQGSEATYESGFVIDKFPISRPNLTFSTLTVSNMSPEDSSIYLCSVGGGYTEAFFGQGTRLTVV.

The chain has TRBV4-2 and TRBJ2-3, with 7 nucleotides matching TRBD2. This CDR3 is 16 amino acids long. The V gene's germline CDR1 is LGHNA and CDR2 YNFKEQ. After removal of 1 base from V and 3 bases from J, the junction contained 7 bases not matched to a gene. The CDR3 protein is CASSQVVQRETDTQYF. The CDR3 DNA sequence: TGTGCCAGCAGCCAAGTAGTACAGCGGGAAACAGATACGCAGTATTTT.

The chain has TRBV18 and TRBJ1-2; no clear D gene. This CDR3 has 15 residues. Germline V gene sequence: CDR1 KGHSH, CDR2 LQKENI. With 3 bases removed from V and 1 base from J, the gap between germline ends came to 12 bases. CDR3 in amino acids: CASSPVGGFNYGYTF. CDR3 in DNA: TGTGCCAGCTCACCGGTGGGAGGCTTTAACTATGGCTACACCTTC.

The CDR3 here is CASSFGRGAYEQYF. CDR3 sequence (DNA): TGTGCCAGCAGCTTTGGGCGGGGCGCCTACGAGCAGTACTTC. The chain combines TRBV7-2 with TRBJ2-7, with D tentatively TRBD2 (6 bases). With 3 bases removed from V and 2 bases from J, the gap between germline ends came to 11 bases. This CDR3 region has 14 residues. Germline CDR1 and CDR2: SGHTA and FQGNSA.

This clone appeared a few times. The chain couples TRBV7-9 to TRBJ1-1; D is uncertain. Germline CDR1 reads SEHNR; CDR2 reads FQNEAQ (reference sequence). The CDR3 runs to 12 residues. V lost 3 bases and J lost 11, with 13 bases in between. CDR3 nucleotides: TGTGCCAGCAGCTTCAGCGGGGTTGTCGCTTTCTTT. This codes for CASSFSGVVAFF.

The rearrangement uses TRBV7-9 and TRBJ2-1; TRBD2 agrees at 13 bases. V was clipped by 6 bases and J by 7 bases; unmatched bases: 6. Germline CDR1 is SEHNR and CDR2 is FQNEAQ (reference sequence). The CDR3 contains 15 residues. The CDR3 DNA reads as TGTGCCAGCAGTTTGACTAGCGGGAGGAAGAATGAGCAGTTCTTC. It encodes CASSLTSGRKNEQFF.

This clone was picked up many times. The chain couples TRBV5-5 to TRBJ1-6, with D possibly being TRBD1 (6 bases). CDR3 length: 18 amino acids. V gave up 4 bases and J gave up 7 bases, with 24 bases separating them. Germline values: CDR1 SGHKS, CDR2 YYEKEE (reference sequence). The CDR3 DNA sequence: TGTGCCAGCAGCATTGGGGGCACGAGGGCAGGGGTGAATTCACCCCTCCACTTT. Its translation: CASSIGGTRAGVNSPLHF.

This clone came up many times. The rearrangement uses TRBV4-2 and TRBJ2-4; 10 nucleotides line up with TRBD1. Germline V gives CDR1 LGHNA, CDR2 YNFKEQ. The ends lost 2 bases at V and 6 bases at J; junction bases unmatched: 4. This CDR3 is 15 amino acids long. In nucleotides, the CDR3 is TGTGCCAGCAGCCAACAGACAGGGGGCATAAACATTCAGTACTTC. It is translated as CASSQQTGGINIQYF.

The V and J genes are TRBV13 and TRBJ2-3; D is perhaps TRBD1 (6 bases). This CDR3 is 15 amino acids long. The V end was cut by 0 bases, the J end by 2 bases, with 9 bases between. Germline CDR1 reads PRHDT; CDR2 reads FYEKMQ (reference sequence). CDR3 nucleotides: TGTGCCAGCAGCTTAGGACAGGGCTCCACAGATACGCAGTATTTT. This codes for CASSLGQGSTDTQYF.

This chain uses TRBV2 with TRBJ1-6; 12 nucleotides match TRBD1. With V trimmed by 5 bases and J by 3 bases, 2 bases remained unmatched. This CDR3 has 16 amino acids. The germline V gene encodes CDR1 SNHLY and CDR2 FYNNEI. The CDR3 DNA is TGTGCCAGCAGTCGGGACAGGGGGCACTATAATTCACCCCTCCACTTT. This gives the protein CASSRDRGHYNSPLHF.

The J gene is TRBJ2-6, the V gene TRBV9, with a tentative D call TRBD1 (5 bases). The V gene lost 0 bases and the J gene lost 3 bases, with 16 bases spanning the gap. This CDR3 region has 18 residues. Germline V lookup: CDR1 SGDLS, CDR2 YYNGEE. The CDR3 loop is CASSVGQGRLGGANVLTF. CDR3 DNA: TGTGCCAGCAGCGTAGGGCAGGGTCGCCTTGGTGGGGCCAACGTCCTGACTTTC.

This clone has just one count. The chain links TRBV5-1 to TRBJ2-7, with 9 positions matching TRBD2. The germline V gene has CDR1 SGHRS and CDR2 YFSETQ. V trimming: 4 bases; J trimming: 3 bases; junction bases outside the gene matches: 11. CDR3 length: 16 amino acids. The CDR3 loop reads CASSLSAGGGVYEQYF. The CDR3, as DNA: TGCGCCAGCAGCCTTTCGGCGGGAGGGGGAGTCTACGAGCAGTACTTC.

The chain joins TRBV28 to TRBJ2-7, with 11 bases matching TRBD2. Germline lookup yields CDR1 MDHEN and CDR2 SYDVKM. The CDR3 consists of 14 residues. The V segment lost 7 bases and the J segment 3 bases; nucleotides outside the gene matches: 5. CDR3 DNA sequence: TGTGCCAGCACACTAGCGGGAGAATACTACGAGCAGTACTTC. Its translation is CASTLAGEYYEQYF.